This is a list of T cell receptor beta chains from one sample in a study of shared clonotypes between healthy human individuals. Method: immunoSEQ multiplex PCR; TCRdb's copy keeps in-frame clones and lacks some. The table includes about 2.2 million clones, around 93% detected once. Sequencing was carried out using naive CD8+ T cells from PBMCs. The receptors come from a man aged 18 to 35 in good health. Some clones in this sample may be carry-over from other donors' samples. Both conserved end residues are part of each CDR3. A D gene is named only where the DNA matches it firmly. Clone size appears in some rows only: once, few, many, or a class for an expanded clone.

v_call,d_call,clone_size,j_call,cdr3_aa,cdr3_nt
TRBV23-1,-,once,TRBJ1-5,CASRHRDISGDSNQPQHF,TGCGCCAGCAGACACCGGGACATCAGCGGAGACAGCAATCAGCCCCAGCATTTT
TRBV7-8,TRBD2,-,TRBJ2-1,CASSLVTVGLAGDILNNEQFF,TGTGCCAGCAGCTTAGTAACGGTTGGCCTAGCGGGCGACATCCTTAACAATGAGCAGTTCTTC
TRBV4-3,TRBD1,once,TRBJ1-4,CASSQDHRGGGKLFF,TGCGCCAGCAGCCAAGATCACAGGGGGGGAGGGAAACTGTTTTTT
TRBV7-9,TRBD2,-,TRBJ2-7,CASSPGLAGGRRYEQYF,TGTGCCAGCAGCCCGGGACTAGCGGGAGGCCGACGGTACGAGCAGTACTTC
TRBV19,-,-,TRBJ1-2,CASSIARQHPIYGYTF,TGTGCCAGTAGTATTGCGAGACAGCATCCCATCTATGGCTACACCTTC
TRBV30,-,-,TRBJ2-2,CAWSGGRELFF,TGTGCCTGGAGTGGGGGGAGGGAGCTGTTTTTT
TRBV28,-,-,TRBJ2-2,CASSLSQGHGELFF,TGTGCCAGCAGTTTGTCCCAGGGGCACGGGGAGCTGTTTTTT
TRBV27,-,once,TRBJ2-5,CASSLALVETQYF,TGTGCCAGCAGTTTAGCGTTGGTAGAGACCCAGTACTTC
TRBV13,-,-,TRBJ2-2,CASSLGPGYTGELFF,TGTGCCAGCAGCTTAGGACCAGGATATACCGGGGAGCTGTTTTTT
TRBV9,TRBD2,-,TRBJ2-7,CASSETSSGSSYEQYF,TGTGCCAGCAGTGAGACCTCTAGCGGGTCCTCCTACGAGCAGTACTTC
TRBV14,TRBD2,-,TRBJ2-2,CASSQTITSGTGELFF,TGTGCCAGCAGCCAAACTATTACTAGCGGGACCGGGGAGCTGTTTTTT
TRBV2,-,-,TRBJ2-7,CASRDTTYEQYF,TGTGCCAGCAGGGACACGACCTACGAGCAGTACTTC
TRBV7-9,-,-,TRBJ1-2,CASSLALGQTTIRGYTF,TGTGCCAGCAGCTTAGCGCTAGGCCAGACAACTATAAGAGGCTACACCTTC
TRBV7-2,-,-,TRBJ1-1,CASSFSYFTEAFF,TGTGCCAGCAGCTTTTCTTACTTCACTGAAGCTTTCTTT
TRBV19,-,few,TRBJ2-2,CASMGRAGELFF,TGTGCCAGTATGGGACGGGCCGGGGAGCTGTTTTTT
TRBV5-1,-,-,TRBJ2-7,CASSLDTTEGTYEQYF,TGCGCCAGCAGCTTGGACACGACTGAGGGAACCTACGAGCAGTACTTC
TRBV4-1,TRBD1,once,TRBJ1-1,CASSQGGTGRTEAFF,TGCGCCAGCAGCCAAGGTGGGACAGGGCGGACTGAAGCTTTCTTT